Reported below is one T cell receptor beta chain. The antigen is unknown. This sample was included in a study of cytomegalovirus exposure and HLA in healthy donors. Study-level points and caveats: According to reports, the classifier identified cytomegalovirus status with high specificity and sensitivity.

Primers: 60 Vbeta forward and 13 Jbeta reverse. TCRdb's copy holds only in-frame clones and misses some; the assay was immunoSEQ multiplex PCR. The sample yields 100,000 to 150,000 clones, approximately 17% seen once. Sequenced sample: PBMCs. This receptor was taken from a female donor in good health and CMV-seropositive.

CDR3 in amino acids: CASSPGGSETQYF. The CDR3 region has the DNA TGTGCCAGCAGTCCCGGGGGTTCGGAGACCCAGTACTTC. V and J are TRBV28 and TRBJ2-5; TRBD2 is a possible D gene (6 bases). V was cut by 5 bases and J by 5 bases, with 12 bases left in between. The CDR3 is made up of 13 amino acids. The V gene's germline CDR1 is MDHEN and CDR2 SYDVKM. Looking up the rest from reference TRBV28 and TRBJ2-5 gives the full variable domain: DVKVTQSSRYLVKRTGEKVFLECVQDMDHENMFWYRQDPGLGLRLIYFSYDVKMKEKGDIPEGYSVSREKKERFSLILESASTNQTSMYLCASSPGGSETQYFGPGTRLLVL.